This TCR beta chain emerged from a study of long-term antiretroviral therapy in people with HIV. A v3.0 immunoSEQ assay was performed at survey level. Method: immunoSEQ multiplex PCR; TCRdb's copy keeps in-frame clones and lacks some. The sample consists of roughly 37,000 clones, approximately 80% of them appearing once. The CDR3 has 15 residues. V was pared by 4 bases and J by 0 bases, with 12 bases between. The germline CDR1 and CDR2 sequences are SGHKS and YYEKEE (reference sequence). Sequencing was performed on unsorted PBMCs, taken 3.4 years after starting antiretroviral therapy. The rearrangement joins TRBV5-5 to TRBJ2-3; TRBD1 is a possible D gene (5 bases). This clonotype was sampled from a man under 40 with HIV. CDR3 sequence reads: CASSLLSGSTDTQYF. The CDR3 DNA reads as TGTGCCAGCAGCCTGCTATCAGGGAGCACAGATACGCAGTATTTT.